This record covers a single T cell receptor beta chain. Its binding antigen is unknown. Nothing much larger sits one base from this clone, and base qualities are not available. Libraries were built with the immunoSEQ multiplex PCR assay. A mixture of 60 forward primers for TCR Vbeta segments and 13 reverse primers for TCR Jbeta segments was used in the multiplex PCR. Amplification of the CDR3 region of rearranged TCR beta genes was performed with a multiplex PCR assay on genomic DNA. The Illumina HiSeq System was used to sequence the amplified TCR beta libraries as 87-base-pair reads. In the paper's pipeline: Across the roughly 640 repertoires, a later analysis counted 75 million to 90 million unique TCR beta chains, some 11 million of which were shared by at least two donors. Raw reads were error-corrected and collapsed into unique sequences with a nearest-neighbor algorithm that merged closely related sequences to remove PCR and sequencing errors. CDR3 sequences were aligned to IMGT reference sequences to assign V, D and J gene segments. For a sequence to be retained, at least a six-nucleotide match to both a V gene segment and a J gene segment was required. Rearrangements were classified as productive when the CDR3 lacked stop codons and remained in frame with V and J, and all other rearrangements were classified as non-productive. Following IMGT convention, CDR3 was defined as the stretch from the second conserved V-encoded cysteine to the conserved J-encoded phenylalanine. The earlier analysis of around 640 of the donors excluded sequences that lacked an unambiguous match to a single V gene segment. In an earlier analysis of a few hundred of the donors, a V segment was called functional when productive rearrangements were above 56.7%, and segregating when the standard deviation between donors exceeded 5%. A statistical classification framework was developed to diagnose cytomegalovirus status using the catalog of TCR beta chain sequences. In a later analysis, V and J genes were assigned by comparing TCR nucleotide sequences against IMGT/GENE-DB human TR gene sequences. A later analysis assigned CDR3 sequences and most-parsimonious VDJ recombination scenarios with the TCRdist pipeline. In a later analysis, each TCR beta chain was defined by its CDR3 amino acid sequence together with its V-gene family, and reads lacking a unique V-gene family were excluded. In a later analysis, nearly 600 highly shared, low-generation-probability nucleotide sequences were removed to address suspected cross-contamination and a sequencing artifact. A later analysis calculated a clonal expansion index for each public chain from normalized within-repertoire ranks of inferred template counts. In a later analysis, generation probabilities were computed using a VDJ recombination model fitted to out-of-frame rearrangements, and the results were checked against IGoR. A later analysis scored TCR-TCR, TCR-HLA and TCR-CMV co-occurrence with hypergeometric tests, applying a repertoire-size bias correction to TCR pairs. To estimate false discovery rates, a later analysis permuted the HLA or CMV assignments 20 times. In a later analysis, co-occurring TCRs were grouped with DBSCAN, and TCRdist sequence similarity was added when clustering was performed within HLA-allele-positive subsets. Co-occurrence clustering excluded repertoires with fewer than 30,000 or more than 120,000 public chains, plus five with anomalous nucleotide sharing. TCRdb re-hosts the immuneACCESS table, in-frame sequences only. Its copies lack some clones; in the studies checked, an unresolved V gene accounts for under half of them, and the cause for the rest is not known. From that table come the V and J calls and clone size; the DNA was used to work out D and trimming. Present in this sample are about 110,000 clones, approximately 12% of which were seen just once. Clones ranked in the top ten supply about a sixth of the sample.

This sample stems from a study of cytomegalovirus exposure and HLA in healthy donors (dated by TCRdb to the late 2010s). Concerning the study at large: According to an earlier analysis of 550 to 700 of the donors, 150 million to 200 million T cells yielded over 90 million unique TCR beta sequences and around 300 Gb of sequence data. An early release covering roughly 600 HLA-typed donors comprised approximately 290 gigabases of sequencing data and roughly 86 million unique TCR sequences. Of the 300 to 400 genotyped donors, around 81% fell in the genetic ancestry cluster associated with self-reported Caucasian donors. The study was designed to test whether signatures of past pathogen exposure could be identified by cataloging public T cell receptors. The study profiled the T cell repertoires of around 700 subjects by immunosequencing and related them to cytomegalovirus serostatus. Along with the roughly 700-subject first cohort, a separate validation cohort of about 110 different subjects was used. To predict cytomegalovirus infection status, the study combined high-throughput TCR immunosequencing, statistical association of individual TCRs with disease status, and machine learning. A later analysis re-examined previously published TCR beta repertoires from more than 600 donors and added high-resolution HLA genotyping to investigate patterns of TCR occurrence. The later analysis used no new phenotypic data to find candidate immune exposures, relying instead on TCR beta sequences and their occurrence across donors. An earlier analysis of 450 to 750 of the donors used high-throughput TCR beta sequencing to judge whether each TCR beta V gene segment behaved as functional or pseudogenic. Donor age, sex, ethnicity and CMV serostatus were collected together with the repertoire data. A later genetic analysis used genome-wide SNP genotypes for about 60% of the roughly 670 donors, treating that subset as a discovery cohort. All discovery cohort repertoires had been generated on a single sequencing platform. Both class I and class II loci were covered by HLA typing, at four-digit resolution. Typing coverage differed by locus: A, B, C, DRB1 and DQB1 were typed in roughly 620-640 donors, DQA1 in about 510, DPA1 in around 580, and DPB1 in roughly 450. Because of strong linkage in the cohort, roughly 5 DR-DQ haplotypes were treated as single units for association and clustering. Across approximately 420 genotyped donors of the cohort, an average of roughly 230,000 unique TCR beta nucleotide sequences per donor were sequenced, and around 19% of those sequences were non-productive. Paper-wide results and their limitations: In a later analysis, several top co-occurrence clusters were reported to appear linked to parvovirus B19, influenza, CMV and Epstein-Barr virus. CMV serostatus was the only immune exposure information available for the cohort. In a later analysis, most CMV-associated TCR beta chains were found to appear HLA-restricted, with HLA associations seemingly driven largely by CMV exposure. In a later genetic analysis, fewer N-insertions in productive TCRs were reported among donors in an Asian-associated ancestry cluster than the 666-donor mean. In an earlier analysis of 450 to 750 of the donors, most TCR beta V segments appeared in productive rearrangements about 87% or about 30% of the time, broadly matching IMGT annotations. The study listed 164 TCR beta chains as associated with cytomegalovirus. Roughly uniform sequencing depth across donors was assumed in presence/absence analyses, although this assumption may not hold. When HLA alleles, especially DR and DQ, strongly co-occurred, TCR associations were difficult to assign to individual alleles. A few of the identified cytomegalovirus-associated TCR beta chains were confirmed in vitro to be specific for cytomegalovirus antigens. In a later genetic analysis, a missense DCLRE1C variant was associated with V-gene and J-gene trimming of TCR beta chains, and the association was replicated in an independent cohort. The authors suggested that the approach could potentially be generalized to other disease states and immunological phenotypes. Because HLA typing was unavailable for some donors at each locus, only the typed subset was used in association tests. The classifier was reported to diagnose cytomegalovirus status with high specificity and sensitivity in both the original and validation cohorts. A later analysis found that TCR association rates varied across HLA loci, with DRB1 alleles showing the most associated TCRs and HLA-C alleles the fewest. Specific HLA alleles were associated with over 15,000 TCR beta sequences at a false discovery rate of 0.05 in a later analysis. Correlated functional status among segregating V segments might reflect linkage disequilibrium, but an unknown experimental factor could not be ruled out. A further reported finding was that TCR beta sequences accurately predicted the HLA-A and HLA-B alleles for most subjects in the first cohort. Across donors, most TCR sequences were observed very rarely, whereas some public TCRs were present in many individuals. The cohort was sequenced for TCR beta chains only, and without alpha or paired-chain data the features that could be detected were limited. A cluster of highly shared sequence variants was judged likely to be a technical artifact of the sequencing pipeline. Because counts were too low, fewer than 20 rarely observed V segments, including chromosome 9 orphons, were excluded from the earlier analysis of roughly 580 of the donors. The 87-base-pair reads could not distinguish some IMGT-functional V segments, including TRBV6-2 and TRBV6-3, so those segments were excluded. A later analysis found that HLA-associated TCR beta chains were more clonally expanded and had lower generation probabilities than equally common non-associated chains.

Reading from cysteine to phenylalanine, the CDR3 counts 13 amino acids. Of all the DNA, just the CDR3 is kept, 39 bases in frame from base 1. The CDR1 and CDR2 encoded by the germline V gene are ENHRY and SYGVKD. The V end gives up 3 bases and the J end 10 bases, leaving 2 bases in the junction not matched to a gene. The cohort consisted of 666 healthy bone marrow donors. Cohort members were all nominally healthy when sampled, although unrecorded immune exposures were likely present. The donor was CMV seropositive and belonged to the group of more than 250 seropositive cohort members. Each donor provided a peripheral blood sample, and peripheral blood mononuclear cells were used for TCR beta sequencing. Genomic DNA was extracted from the blood cell samples with the Qiagen DNeasy Blood Extraction Kit.

The clonotype was recovered from a man in his forties or fifties in good health and CMV-seropositive. The rearranged segments are TRBV10-3 and TRBJ2-1, and 11 junction bases match TRBD2. The sequenced sample was PBMCs. The DNA sequence reads TGTGCCATCAGTGACCTAGCGGGAGGAGAGCAGTTCTTC. Its product reads: CAISDLAGGEQFF.